The 11 T cell receptor beta chains reported below all come from one sample, sequenced in a study of cytotoxic CD8 clonotypes in ibrutinib-treated CLL (dated by TCRdb to about 2021). What this sample's time point label stands for: around 2 years on ibrutinib. The protocol used for the library was the immunoSEQ multiplex PCR assay. Drawn from immuneACCESS, this table holds only the in-frame rearrangements with V and J called that TCRdb kept. Clones are partly lost; checked studies trace under half to an unresolved V gene and leave the rest unexplained. The sample table holds roughly 150,000 clones, of which under 90% were seen once. About 4.5% of the sample is taken by the ten largest. The sequencing here drew on PBMCs, taken after 24 months of ibrutinib treatment. These receptor sequences come from a human donor with chronic lymphocytic leukemia.

This rearrangement joins TRBV7-2 to TRBJ2-3; 8 bases are shared with TRBD1. The J segment lost 4 bases and the V segment lost 6 bases, leaving 6 bases of the junction unmatched. Per the germline V gene, CDR1 is SGHTA and CDR2 is FQGNSA. The CDR3 length is 14 residues. The CDR3 spells CASSRGQVADTQYF. The DNA for the CDR3 is TGTGCCAGCAGTCGGGGACAGGTAGCAGATACGCAGTATTTT.

The rearrangement uses TRBV19 and TRBJ1-5; D is undetermined. The V end was cut by 7 bases, the J end by 4 bases, with 11 bases between. CDR1 and CDR2 (germline): LNHDA, SQIVND (reference sequence). This CDR3 has 13 amino acids. The CDR3 reads CASKWSGNQPQHF. CDR3 DNA: TGTGCCAGTAAGTGGTCCGGGAATCAGCCCCAGCATTTT. The variable domain in full, with the rest retrieved from reference TRBV19 and TRBJ1-5, is DGGITQSPKYLFRKEGQNVTLSCEQNLNHDAMYWYRQDPGQGLRLIYYSQIVNDFQKGDIAEGYSVSREKKESFPLTVTSAQKNPTAFYLCASKWSGNQPQHFGDGTRLSIL.

This chain connects TRBV7-3 to TRBJ2-1; D remains ambiguous. Germline values: CDR1 SGHTA, CDR2 FQGTGA. The length of the CDR3 is 11 residues. Trimming took off 6 bases at V and 5 bases at J, with 5 bases between the two ends. This CDR3 is CASRLDNEQFF. CDR3 sequence (DNA): TGTGCCAGCAGGTTAGACAATGAGCAGTTCTTC.

This clone was counted a few times. This chain connects TRBV5-1 to TRBJ1-1, with 7 bases identical to TRBD1. Germline CDR1 SGHRS, CDR2 YFSETQ. The CDR3 is made up of 13 amino acids. Germline trimming cut 4 bases from V and 5 bases from J; bases unmatched to any gene: 5. Written as DNA, the CDR3 is TGCGCCAGCAGCCCACAGGGGTGGACTGAAGCTTTCTTT. Translation: CASSPQGWTEAFF.

The rearrangement uses TRBV2 and TRBJ2-7; D uncertain. The CDR3 runs 13 residues. Germline V lookup: CDR1 SNHLY, CDR2 FYNNEI. The V gene lost 6 bases and the J gene lost 2 bases, with 11 bases spanning the gap. In nucleotides, the CDR3 is TGTGCCAGCAGGCAAGACAAGGCCTACGAGCAGTACTTC. This translates into CASRQDKAYEQYF.

This clone was seen a single time. This chain joins TRBV27 and TRBJ2-6; D is ambiguous. This CDR3 contains 13 residues. Germline V gives CDR1 MNHEY, CDR2 SMNVEV (reference sequence). V shed 7 bases and J shed 0 bases, with 4 bases lying between them. The CDR3, as DNA: TGTGCCAGCACTTTCTCTGGGGCCAACGTCCTGACTTTC. Residues: CASTFSGANVLTF. The full variable domain, completed using reference TRBV27 and TRBJ2-6, is EAQVTQNPRYLITVTGKKLTVTCSQNMNHEYMSWYRQDPGLGLRQIYYSMNVEVTDKGDVPEGYKVSRKEKRNFPLILESPSPNQTSLYFCASTFSGANVLTFGAGSRLTVL.

The genes are TRBV7-8 and TRBJ2-7; D gene uncertain. CDR3 length: 13 residues. V was pared by 5 bases and J by 4 bases, with 12 bases between. Germline CDR1 reads SGHVS; CDR2 reads FQNEAQ. CDR3 sequence: CASSPTGQYEQYF. Written as DNA, the CDR3 is TGTGCCAGCAGCCCCACCGGGCAGTACGAGCAGTACTTC.

This chain connects TRBV27 to TRBJ1-3, with D unclear. Germline-derived CDR1 and CDR2 are MNHEY and SMNVEV (reference sequence). V was cut by 6 bases and J by 0 bases, with 12 bases left in between. There are 15 residues in the CDR3. The CDR3 is CASSPFIGSGNTIYF. DNA for the CDR3: TGTGCCAGCAGCCCATTTATAGGCTCTGGAAACACCATATATTTT.

V is TRBV5-1 and J is TRBJ2-1; D might be TRBD2 (6 bases). Germline loops: CDR1 SGHRS, CDR2 YFSETQ. Trimming took off 5 bases at V and 8 bases at J, with 14 bases between the two ends. This CDR3 contains 13 residues. The CDR3 DNA is TGCGCCAGCAGTGAGGAGGGCGGGGATGAGCAGTTCTTC. Its translation: CASSEEGGDEQFF.

This clone was picked up a small number of times. V gene TRBV10-1 combines with J gene TRBJ1-5; D perhaps matches TRBD1 (6 bases). The V end was cut by 10 bases, the J end by 2 bases, with 24 bases between. This CDR3 is 17 amino acids long. CDR1 is WNHNN and CDR2 is SYGVQD in the germline V gene (reference sequence). The CDR3 region has the DNA TGCGCCACGAAAGGTCAGGGGATCTCTCGTGGCAATCAGCCCCAGCATTTT. Protein product: CATKGQGISRGNQPQHF.

The gene calls are TRBV19 and TRBJ2-3; D is ambiguous. This CDR3 comprises 14 residues. Trimming removed 1 base from V and 6 bases from J, with 11 bases in between. CDR1 is LNHDA and CDR2 is SQIVND in the germline V gene (reference sequence). DNA for the CDR3: TGTGCCAGTAGTATAGTGTCTAGTTGGGATACGCAGTATTTT. Translating gives CASSIVSSWDTQYF.